This T cell receptor (beta chain) was sequenced during a study of blood T cells in healthy people across ages. The length of the CDR3 is 15 residues. Using a J-beta primer mix together with a sample-barcoded 5' primer, a second PCR was run for roughly 7 to 11 cycles. Each TCR beta cDNA got a 12-nucleotide random molecular identifier. Per-sample output comprised a minimum of 2.5 million paired-end reads containing CDR3. TCRdb fed the 5' RACE reads into MiXCR, producing one record per CDR3 protein. Among more than 800,000 distinct CDR3 sequences listed, more than 40% were seen once. This sequence joins TRBV12-3 or TRBV12-4 and TRBJ2-7; D assignment may be TRBD1 or TRBD2 (7 bases each). Near its end, the DNA agrees better with TRBJ2-5, so the J call may be wrong. The sample was blood. The sequence derives from a woman aged 55-70 years in good health. This CDR3 is CASSLIQGREETQYF. In DNA, the CDR3 is TGTGCCAGCAGTTTAATACAGGGGAGGGAAGAGACCCAGTACTTC.